Reported below is one T cell receptor (beta chain). TCRdb processed the PCR reads anew with MiXCR; each CDR3 protein has one entry. The sample contains some 10,000 distinct CDR3 sequences, around 58% of which appear only once. The sample belongs to a study of tumor-infiltrating lymphocytes in oesophageal squamous cell carcinoma. CDR1 and CDR2 from the germline V gene are ENHRY and SYGVKD. Trimming pared 2 bases from V and 0 bases from J, leaving 14 bases between. CDR3 length: 18 residues. The chain links TRBV10-3 to TRBJ2-6; D is possibly TRBD2 (7 bases). The receptor comes from a female donor with esophageal squamous cell carcinoma. Input material: esophageal tumor tissue. The CDR3 region is CAISEPRGGGSGANVLTF. In DNA form, the CDR3 reads TGTGCCATCAGTGAGCCCCGCGGGGGCGGCTCTGGGGCCAACGTCCTGACTTTC.